The 21 T cell receptor beta chains given below trace back to one sample, sequenced in a study of blood T cell repertoires in COVID-19. Sequencing was performed with immunoSEQ multiplex PCR; in TCRdb, only in-frame clones are kept and a portion is missing. This repertoire shows about 44,000 clones, around 80% found once; its top ten account for under 45%. Sequenced: peripheral blood. These receptor sequences come from a human donor in a cohort sampled during active COVID-19.

The chain uses TRBV11-2 and TRBJ2-7; 9 nucleotides match TRBD1. Per germline, CDR1 SGHAT and CDR2 FQNNGV. The V segment lost 3 bases and the J segment 4 bases; nucleotides outside the gene matches: 1. This CDR3 is 13 amino acids long. DNA of the CDR3: TGTGCCAGCAGCTTCGGACAGGGGTACGAGCAGTACTTC. The encoded protein is CASSFGQGYEQYF.

This clone was seen a handful of times. The chain recombines TRBV5-1 with TRBJ1-3, with 7 bases identical to TRBD1. V lost 5 bases, J lost 2 bases, and 7 bases stayed unmatched. Per the germline V gene, CDR1 is SGHRS and CDR2 is YFSETQ. The CDR3 is made up of 15 amino acids. The CDR3 region has the DNA TGCGCCAGCAGTCGGGGACAGCCTGCTGGAAACACCATATATTTT. It yields the protein CASSRGQPAGNTIYF.

This clone occurred a few times. This chain joins TRBV6-5 and TRBJ2-1; D is possibly TRBD2 (6 bases). This CDR3 spans 15 amino acids. CDR1 is MNHEY, CDR2 SVGAGI, per germline. Trimming removed 8 bases from V and 7 bases from J, with 21 bases in between. The CDR3 loop is CASSGGSWGENEQFF. In nucleotides, the CDR3 is TGTGCCAGCTCCGGGGGATCGTGGGGGGAAAATGAGCAGTTCTTC.

This clone has a single count. J is TRBJ1-1 and V is TRBV21-1. TRBV21-1 is listed as a pseudogene. The CDR3 runs 21 residues. CDR3 sequence: CASSKGGFTKPKTRNNTEAFF. In DNA, the CDR3 is TGTGCCAGCAGCAAAGGAGGGTTTACCAAACCGAAAACACGGAATAACACTGAAGCTTTCTTT.

The chain employs TRBV7-2 and TRBJ2-7, with TRBD1 matching over 10 bases. CDR1 is SGHTA, CDR2 FQGNSA, per germline. Trimming took 6 bases from V and 3 from J; bases not matched to a gene: 5. The CDR3 runs 14 residues. The DNA of the CDR3 is TGTGCCAGCAGGTCCAGGGACAGGGGCTACGAGCAGTACTTC. Its translation is CASRSRDRGYEQYF.

This clone has more than one count but fewer than ten. The chain links TRBV5-5 to TRBJ1-3; D unclear. The CDR3 sequence is 15 residues long. Germline CDR1 SGHKS, CDR2 YYEKEE (reference sequence). V was pared by 0 bases and J by 0 bases, with 7 bases between. Written as DNA, the CDR3 is TGTGCCAGCAGCTTGGTTACAGTCTCTGGAAACACCATATATTTT. It encodes CASSLVTVSGNTIYF.

This clone was counted a few times. The CDR3 sequence is CASSYHLTGQIYNEQFF. The CDR3 DNA follows: TGTGCCAGCAGCTATCATTTGACAGGGCAGATTTACAATGAGCAGTTCTTC. The chain uses TRBV5-5 and TRBJ2-1, with 7 positions matching TRBD1. J lost 4 bases, V lost 3 bases, and 13 bases had no gene match. CDR1 is SGHKS and CDR2 is YYEKEE in the germline V gene (reference sequence). This CDR3 contains 17 residues.

This rearrangement joins TRBV7-9 to TRBJ1-2, with TRBD1 matching over 7 bases. The CDR3 consists of 15 residues. V lost 5 bases to trimming and J lost 7 bases; unmatched junction nucleotides: 13. CDR1 is SEHNR, CDR2 FQNEAQ, per germline (reference sequence). CDR3 protein: CASSTQGQNRGGYTF. The DNA of the CDR3 is TGTGCCAGCAGCACACAGGGACAGAACAGGGGTGGCTACACCTTC.

This clone occurred a few times. This rearrangement joins TRBV7-3 to TRBJ1-2, with 11 nucleotides matching TRBD1. With V trimmed by 5 bases and J by 7 bases, 3 bases remained unmatched. Per germline, CDR1 SGHTA and CDR2 FQGTGA. The CDR3 has 13 amino acids. DNA of the CDR3: TGTGCCAGCAGCCGGGACAGGGGGGTTGGCTACACCTTC. It translates to CASSRDRGVGYTF.

In its sample, this clone was seen once. One end of the junction fails to match germline, which may point to a read error. The chain carries TRBV3-1 (or the pseudogene TRBV3-2) and TRBJ2-6, with 11 positions matching TRBD2. Germline V lookup: CDR1 LGHDT, CDR2 YNNKEL (reference sequence). The CDR3 totals 22 residues. DNA of the CDR3: TGTGCCACCAGCCAAGGGAGTTGGGGTAGCGGGGGGGTAAACTCTGGGGCCAACGTCCTGACTTTC. Translation: CATSQGSWGSGGVNSGANVLTF.

The CDR3 sequence: CASREDRVGTVATEAFF. The CDR3 region has the DNA TGTGCCAGCAGGGAGGACAGGGTGGGGACTGTTGCCACTGAAGCTTTCTTT. The chain has TRBV6-4 and TRBJ1-1, with TRBD1 matching 8 bases. Per the germline V gene, CDR1 is MRHNA and CDR2 is SNTAGT. CDR3 length: 17 amino acids. J gave up 4 bases and V 6 bases, and 16 bases lay outside the gene matches.

With regard to this clone: The conserved closing phenylalanine or tryptophan is absent in this CDR3, likely reflecting a read error. It is unclear where the CDR3 begins or ends on the DNA, so no DNA is shown, and the CDR3 is as TCRdb lists it. The rearrangement joins TRBV28 to TRBJ1-1; the D call TRBD1 from the table was never checked on the DNA. CDR1 and CDR2 (germline): MDHEN, SYDVKM. The CDR3 region is 11 residues in length, termini included. CDR3 residues: CASRGGRYFRD.

The V and J genes are TRBV25-1 and TRBJ1-5, with TRBD1 matching over 9 bases. The germline gives CDR1 MGHDK, CDR2 SYGVNS. This CDR3 has 13 amino acids. After removal of 10 bases from V and 5 bases from J, the junction contained 6 bases not matched to a gene. The CDR3 is CATRDRADQPQHF. In DNA form, the CDR3 reads TGTGCCACCCGGGACAGGGCGGATCAGCCCCAGCATTTT.

This clone has more than one count but fewer than ten. V is TRBV7-6 and J is TRBJ1-1; a weak D match, TRBD1 (6 bases). In germline, CDR1 is SGHVS, CDR2 FNYEAQ. The CDR3 runs 16 residues. The V end was cut by 0 bases, the J end by 1 base, with 12 bases between. In DNA, the CDR3 is TGTGCCAGCAGCTTAGCGCAGGGGTTGGAGAACACTGAAGCTTTCTTT. Amino acids: CASSLAQGLENTEAFF.

The chain uses TRBV4-2 and TRBJ2-1, with D possibly being TRBD2 (5 bases). This CDR3 is built from 14 residues. The V end was cut by 0 bases, the J end by 8 bases, with 11 bases between. The germline V gene has CDR1 LGHNA and CDR2 YNFKEQ. As DNA, the CDR3 is TGTGCCAGCAGCCAAGATCTCCGGGGAGATGAGCAGTTCTTC. This gives the protein CASSQDLRGDEQFF.

In DNA form, the CDR3 reads TGTGCCAGCAGCCAACCCACAGGGTTTGGCTACACCTTC. Residues: CASSQPTGFGYTF. This sequence joins TRBV3-1 (or the pseudogene TRBV3-2) and TRBJ1-2; D possibly corresponds to TRBD1 (6 bases). V was cut by 2 bases and J by 7 bases, with 11 bases left in between. This CDR3 has 13 residues. Germline-derived CDR1 and CDR2 are LGHDT and YNNKEL (reference sequence).

The chain is built from TRBV5-6 and TRBJ2-2, with 8 positions matching TRBD1. CDR3 length equals 18 residues. CDR1 and CDR2 from the germline V gene are SGHDT and YYEEEE. The junction had 16 bases not matched to a gene; V was cut back by 3 bases and J by 6 bases. CDR3 protein: CASSSGWGRGRDPGELFF. The CDR3 DNA reads as TGTGCCAGCAGCTCAGGGTGGGGCAGGGGGCGCGATCCCGGGGAGCTGTTTTTT.

The V call is TRBV6-5, the J call TRBJ2-7; 9 bases align to TRBD1. V gave up 6 bases and J gave up 5 bases; unmatched junction bases: 5. Germline V lookup: CDR1 MNHEY, CDR2 SVGAGI. The CDR3 totals 13 residues. This CDR3 is CASRRGQGNEQYF. The CDR3 coding sequence is TGTGCCAGCAGACGCGGACAGGGGAACGAGCAGTACTTC.

The chain combines TRBV12-5 with TRBJ2-2; a possible D gene is TRBD1 (6 bases). The CDR3 sequence is 12 residues long. CDR1 is LGHNT and CDR2 is FRNRAP in the germline V gene. The ends were cut back, 6 bases at V and 7 bases at J, with 9 bases in the middle. The CDR3 is CASGKQGGELFF. DNA for the CDR3: TGTGCTAGTGGAAAACAGGGCGGGGAGCTGTTTTTT.

The chain uses TRBV6-4 and TRBJ2-1, with TRBD2 matching 11 bases. V was clipped by 6 bases and J by 8 bases; unmatched bases: 9. Germline V gene data show CDR1 as MRHNA and CDR2 as SNTAGT. CDR3 length: 15 residues. The CDR3 nucleotides are TGTGCCAGCAGCCCTACTAGCGGGGGCATCGATGAGCAGTTCTTC. It is translated as CASSPTSGGIDEQFF.

This clone was seen a few times. CDR3 nucleotides: TGTGCCAGCAGCCGGCCGGGACAGGGAGCGAATTCACCCCTCCACTTT. Translating it yields CASSRPGQGANSPLHF. This chain joins TRBV7-8 and TRBJ1-6; 9 bases line up with TRBD1. The CDR3 is made up of 16 amino acids. CDR1 is SGHVS and CDR2 is FQNEAQ in the germline V gene. J gave up 7 bases and V 5 bases, and 9 bases lay outside the gene matches.